The 3 T cell receptor beta chains below were found in one sample sequenced in a study of cytomegalovirus exposure and HLA in healthy donors. The protocol was immunoSEQ multiplex PCR, while the TCRdb copy is restricted to in-frame clones and leaves out a portion. The sample includes a few hundred thousand clones, about 91% seen only once; the top ten take about 2.9%. Specimen: PBMCs. All receptors come from a woman between 18 and 29 years old in good health and CMV-seronegative.

The gene calls are TRBV25-1 and TRBJ2-7; TRBD2 aligns across 16 bases. The ends lost 2 bases at V and 9 bases at J; junction bases unmatched: 13. CDR1 is MGHDK, CDR2 SYGVNS, per germline. The CDR3 runs 18 residues. CDR3 DNA: TGTGCCAGCAGTGAACAGGGGGCTCCGGGACTAGCGGGAGGGCTGCAGTACTTC. The encoded protein is CASSEQGAPGLAGGLQYF.

This chain connects TRBV15 to TRBJ2-5, with a possible D match to TRBD2 (6 bases). V shed 0 bases and J shed 4 bases, with 21 bases lying between them. This CDR3 comprises 18 residues. Germline values: CDR1 LNHNV, CDR2 YYDKDF (reference sequence). The CDR3 spells CATSRDLTAGGGRETQYF. CDR3 DNA sequence: TGTGCCACCAGCAGAGATCTTACTGCGGGTGGAGGGAGAGAGACCCAGTACTTC.

This clone was observed a single time. V is TRBV28 and J is TRBJ1-5; TRBD1 is a possible D gene (5 bases). Trimming shortened V by 8 bases and J by 4 bases, and 9 bases separated the two germline ends. From germline, CDR1 is MDHEN and CDR2 SYDVKM. The CDR3 sequence is 12 residues long. The DNA for the CDR3 is TGTGCCAGCTGGGGCCCTAATCAGCCCCAGCATTTT. It codes for CASWGPNQPQHF.